This is a list of T cell receptor beta chains from one sample in a study of cytomegalovirus exposure and HLA in healthy donors. This table comes from immunoSEQ multiplex PCR, and its TCRdb copy is limited to in-frame clones, with some not included. The data show about 160,000 clones, about four fifths seen once. Sample: PBMCs. The source is a man aged 30 to 45 in good health and CMV-seronegative. Each CDR3 is given with its conserved first and last residue. D genes are given only for firm matches. Some rows mark clone size as missing; the rest say once, few, many or name a class of expanded clone.

V	D	J	size	DNA	CDR3
TRBV5-4	-	TRBJ1-2	-	TGTGCCAGCAGCTTGCAGGGCTCCTATGGCTACACCTTC	CASSLQGSYGYTF
TRBV11-2	-	TRBJ1-2	-	TGTGCCAGCAGCCCCACGACAGTTATGGTCCCCTATGGCTACACCTTC	CASSPTTVMVPYGYTF
TRBV27	-	TRBJ2-3	-	TGTGCCAGCACCTTCTCCAGCACAGATACGCAGTATTTT	CASTFSSTDTQYF
TRBV7-9	TRBD1	TRBJ2-3	-	TGTGCCAGCAGCCCTAGGACAGGACCCCTTAGCACAGATACGCAGTATTTT	CASSPRTGPLSTDTQYF
TRBV11-2	TRBD1	TRBJ2-5	-	TGTGCCAGCAGGTGGACAGGGGGAATGGTCCAACCAGAGACCCAGTACTTC	CASRWTGGMVQPETQYF
TRBV7-2	-	TRBJ1-2	-	TGTGCCAGCAGCTTCAGGGACTATGGCTACACCTTC	CASSFRDYGYTF
TRBV27	-	TRBJ1-4	-	TGTGCCAGCAGTTTGCCGGGGGCTAATGAAAAACTGTTTTTT	CASSLPGANEKLFF
TRBV7-9	TRBD1	TRBJ1-3	-	TGTGCCAGCAGCCTACAGGGGTATGGAAACACCATATATTTT	CASSLQGYGNTIYF
TRBV10-3	-	TRBJ2-7	-	TGTGCCATCCGAGCAGCTCAGGGGATCCACATCTACGAGCAGTACTTC	CAIRAAQGIHIYEQYF
TRBV27	-	TRBJ2-1	once	TGTGCCAGTAGAGGACTACACAATGAGCAGTTCTTC	CASRGLHNEQFF
TRBV15	-	TRBJ2-1	-	TGTGCCACCAGCAGGCTTAACCCGAGGACCTACAATGAGCAGTTCTTC	CATSRLNPRTYNEQFF
TRBV4-1	TRBD2	TRBJ2-7	-	TGCGCCAGCAGCCAAGCTCGGGGGGATTTCCAATACGAGCAGTACTTC	CASSQARGDFQYEQYF
TRBV2	-	TRBJ1-4	-	TGTGCCACCAACCTGGAGGTTAATGAAAAACTGTTTTTT	CATNLEVNEKLFF
TRBV4-1	-	TRBJ1-5	once	TGCGCCAGCAGCCAAGATTTTGGGACACAAAGCAATCAGCCCCAGCATTTT	CASSQDFGTQSNQPQHF
TRBV11-2	-	TRBJ2-5	-	TGTGCCAGCAGCTTAGAGAGACAGGGAGGAGAGACCCAGTACTTC	CASSLERQGGETQYF
TRBV28	-	TRBJ1-2	-	TGTGCCAGCAGTTTCGCTATCGTCGGGAATGGCTACACCTTC	CASSFAIVGNGYTF
TRBV5-5	-	TRBJ2-2	-	TGTGCCAGCAGCGGGAGCGGGTTAGGCGGGGAGCTGTTTTTT	CASSGSGLGGELFF
TRBV6-6	-	TRBJ1-5	-	TGTGCCAGCAGTTACAAGTGGGGCGGTCAGCCCCAGCATTTT	CASSYKWGGQPQHF
TRBV27	-	TRBJ2-1	-	TGTGCCAGCAGGACGATCGAAGAGGATGAGCAGTTCTTC	CASRTIEEDEQFF
TRBV1	-	TRBJ2-1	few	TGCACCAGCAGCCCTTGCCGGGGGGTGCGGGGGGGCAATAGCTCCTACAATGAGCAGTTCTTC	CTSSPCRGVRGGNSSYNEQFF
TRBV5-1	-	TRBJ2-3	-	TGCGCCAGCAGCTCGGACCGGGGTTCCCCCACAGATACGCAGTATTTT	CASSSDRGSPTDTQYF
TRBV6-1	TRBD2	TRBJ2-7	few	TGTGCCAGCAGGGGCTTTGGCGGGAGGCTGTACGAGCAGTACTTC	CASRGFGGRLYEQYF
TRBV30	-	TRBJ1-1	-	TGTGCCTCCTATCGGTTTCCTGAAGCTTTCTTT	CASYRFPEAFF
TRBV12-2	-	TRBJ2-5	-	TGTGCAAGTCGCTTAGTGGGACAGCAAGAGACCCAGTACTTC	CASRLVGQQETQYF
TRBV27	-	TRBJ1-2	-	TGTGCCAGCAGCTTAAGGATAGGGGGTAACTATGGCTACACCTTC	CASSLRIGGNYGYTF
TRBV7-6	-	TRBJ2-1	-	TGTGCCAGCAGCTTAGCTAGCGGAAACAATGAGCAGTTCTTC	CASSLASGNNEQFF
TRBV9	-	TRBJ2-7	-	TGTGCCAGCAGCGTAGGGGGCACCATCACCTACGAGCAGTACTTC	CASSVGGTITYEQYF
TRBV15	-	TRBJ2-7	once	TGTGCCACCAGCAGAGATCAGGACACCTACTCCTACGAGCAGTACTTC	CATSRDQDTYSYEQYF
TRBV28	-	TRBJ2-2	-	TGTGCCAGCAGCCCCCGAACAGTTACCGGGGAGCTGTTTTTT	CASSPRTVTGELFF
TRBV9	-	TRBJ1-2	-	TGTGCCAGCAGCCCGGCAGGGGCGGGTGGCTACACCTTC	CASSPAGAGGYTF
TRBV5-6	TRBD1	TRBJ1-1	few	TGTGCCAGCAGCTCCGGGACAGGGAGTAGTTGGGCCACTGAAGCTTTCTTT	CASSSGTGSSWATEAFF
TRBV6-1	-	TRBJ2-2	-	TGTGCCAGCACGGGGATCATTGCGAACACCGGGGAGCTGTTTTTT	CASTGIIANTGELFF
TRBV28	-	TRBJ2-7	-	TGTGCCAGCAGTTTTGTCAGTCCAGGGAACGAGCAGTACTTC	CASSFVSPGNEQYF
TRBV28	-	TRBJ2-5	-	TGTGCCAGCAGGGCCAGGGGTCTCAGGGGCCAAGAGACCCAGTACTTC	CASRARGLRGQETQYF
TRBV28	-	TRBJ1-2	-	TGTGCCAGCAGTTTAGAGGGAAACGGCTACACCTTC	CASSLEGNGYTF
TRBV11-2	-	TRBJ1-1	-	TGTGCCAGCAGCCCTCTCGAGGAGGGGACTGAAGCTTTCTTT	CASSPLEEGTEAFF
TRBV5-1	TRBD2	TRBJ2-5	-	TGCGCCAGCAGCTATCGACTAGCGGAGTACCAAGAGACCCAGTACTTC	CASSYRLAEYQETQYF
TRBV9	TRBD1	TRBJ1-2	-	TGTGCCAGCAGCGCGACAGGGCCCTATGGCTACACCTTC	CASSATGPYGYTF
TRBV7-2	-	TRBJ1-1	-	TGTGCCAGCAGCTTAATGGGGGCGACGAACACTGAAGCTTTCTTT	CASSLMGATNTEAFF
TRBV30	TRBD2	TRBJ2-2	-	TGTGCCTGGAGCGGGAGGCGGGGCGGGGAGCTGTTTTTT	CAWSGRRGGELFF
TRBV7-2	TRBD1	TRBJ2-2	-	TGTGCCAGCAGCTTGCGTGTTGGGGGGACAGGGGGCTTGGACGGGGAGCTGTTTTTT	CASSLRVGGTGGLDGELFF
TRBV27	TRBD1	TRBJ1-5	-	TGTGCCAGCGGGACAGGGATCAATCAGCCCCAGCATTTT	CASGTGINQPQHF